This T cell receptor beta chain derives from a study of cytomegalovirus exposure and HLA in healthy donors. Study-level information: HLA-typed donors were the source of roughly 85 million unique TCRs held in an early data release.

Concerning this clone: Its antigen is currently unknown.

The study, taken as a whole, reports: HLA allele associations emerged for about 18,000 TCR beta sequences in a later analysis, at 0.05 false discovery rate. Exclusion applied to some V segments, including TRBV6-2 and TRBV6-3, as they were indistinguishable. An analysis done earlier found most TCR beta V segments productive about 90% or about 30% of the time.

60 Vbeta and 13 Jbeta primers were used in PCR. TCRdb's copy holds only in-frame clones and misses some; the assay was immunoSEQ multiplex PCR. This sample's clone table lists over 50,000 clones. The ends lost 5 bases at V and 3 bases at J; junction bases unmatched: 7. The CDR3 has 14 amino acids. Germline values: CDR1 SGHDN, CDR2 FVKESK. Sequenced sample: PBMCs. This TCR derives from a man aged 50 to 59 in good health and CMV-seropositive. The chain carries TRBV14 and TRBJ2-7, with TRBD1 identical over 7 bases. DNA for the CDR3: TGTGCCAGCAGCGGCGGCTGGGACAGCTACGAGCAGTACTTC. Translation gives CASSGGWDSYEQYF.